The 27 T cell receptor beta chains listed next were all sequenced from one sample in a study of T-cell memory formation after mild COVID-19. TCRdb reprocessed the 5' RACE reads via MiXCR and lists one record per CDR3 protein. The data show around 300,000 distinct CDR3 sequences, 14% seen once. Sequencing used PBMCs or a T cell subset sorted from them (not recorded which). These receptors all come from a man aged 18 to 29 who had mild COVID-19 (a few samples of this study predate the infection). Cell type and time point are not known.

This clonotype was counted only a few times. This rearrangement joins TRBV20-1 to TRBJ2-1, with D unclear. This CDR3 has 10 residues. Trimming stripped 6 bases from V and 2 bases from J, with 2 bases between. CDR1 and CDR2 from the germline V gene are DFQATT and SNEGSKA (reference sequence). This CDR3 reads CSAAYNEQFF. CDR3 bases: TGCAGTGCGGCCTACAATGAGCAGTTCTTC.

This clonotype was picked up a small number of times. The rearrangement uses TRBV7-9 and TRBJ1-2, with 7 bases fitting TRBD1. Germline V gene sequence: CDR1 SEHNR, CDR2 FQNEAQ (reference sequence). Trimming removed 5 bases from V and 2 bases from J; junction bases left unmatched: 5. The CDR3 spans 14 residues. Here the CDR3 DNA reads TGTGCCAGCAGCGTACAGGGGAAGAACTATGGCTACACCTTC. It translates to CASSVQGKNYGYTF. The full variable domain, with the rest looked up from reference TRBV7-9 and TRBJ1-2, is DTGVSQNPRHKITKRGQNVTFRCDPISEHNRLYWYRQTLGQGPEFLTYFQNEAQLEKSRLLSDRFSAERPKGSFSTLEIQRTEQGDSAMYLCASSVQGKNYGYTFGSGTRLTVV.

This clonotype was detected a few times. The genes are TRBV6-1 and TRBJ2-7; 10 bases agree with TRBD2. V lost 6 bases, J lost 4 bases, and 9 bases stayed unmatched. Germline V gene data show CDR1 as MNHNS and CDR2 as SASEGT. The CDR3 contains 15 residues. Here the CDR3 reads CASSSSGGASYEQYF. The CDR3 DNA sequence: TGTGCCAGCAGCTCCAGCGGGGGGGCTTCGTACGAGCAGTACTTC.

This clonotype has just a few counts. The V gene is TRBV7-9, the J gene TRBJ1-1, with D possibly TRBD1 on 6 matching bases. From germline, CDR1 is SEHNR and CDR2 FQNEAQ (reference sequence). This CDR3 has 14 residues. The V end was cut by 6 bases, the J end by 3 bases, with 14 bases between. The CDR3 region has the DNA TGTGCCAGCAGTCGTCTACAGGGAGACACTGAAGCTTTCTTT. Protein product: CASSRLQGDTEAFF.

A note on this clonotype: One junction end disagrees with the germline gene, perhaps due to a read error. The chain couples TRBV7-7 to TRBJ2-1, with TRBD1 matching over 12 bases. The CDR3 is 15 residues long. Germline V gene data show CDR1 as SSHAT and CDR2 as FNYEAQ (reference sequence). The DNA of the CDR3 is TGTGCTAGCAGCGCCGGGACAGGGGGCATGAATGAGCAGTTCTTC. This translates into CASSAGTGGMNEQFF. The variable domain in full, completed from reference TRBV7-7 and TRBJ2-1, reads GAGVSQSPRYKVTKRGQDVTLRCDPISSHATLYWYQQALGQGPEFLTYFNYEAQPDKSGLPSDRFSAERPEGSISTLTIQRTEQRDSAMYRCASSAGTGGMNEQFFGPGTRLTVL.

This clonotype was counted between two and nine times. The chain has TRBV9 and TRBJ2-3, with TRBD2 identical over 10 bases. With V trimmed by 4 bases and J by 5 bases, 13 bases remained unmatched. Germline lookup yields CDR1 SGDLS and CDR2 YYNGEE. CDR3 size: 17 residues. This chain's CDR3 is CASSPWGSGGAGDTQYF. The CDR3 coding sequence is TGTGCCAGCAGCCCCTGGGGGAGCGGGGGGGCCGGAGATACGCAGTATTTT. The full variable domain, with the rest looked up from reference TRBV9 and TRBJ2-3, is DSGVTQTPKHLITATGQRVTLRCSPRSGDLSVYWYQQSLDQGLQFLIQYYNGEERAKGNILERFSAQQFPDLHSELNLSSLELGDSALYFCASSPWGSGGAGDTQYFGPGTRLTVL.

This clonotype was seen only a few times. This chain connects TRBV5-6 to TRBJ2-7, with a tentative D call TRBD1 (6 bases). The V and J ends lost 5 bases and 2 bases respectively, with 11 bases between them. Germline values: CDR1 SGHDT, CDR2 YYEEEE. The CDR3 covers 13 residues. The CDR3 region is CASRLQGPYEQYF. The CDR3 DNA is TGTGCCAGCAGATTACAGGGCCCCTACGAGCAGTACTTC.

CDR3 protein: CASSSLTRQGTYGYTF. As DNA, the CDR3 is TGTGCCAGCAGTTCCCTGACCCGACAGGGTACTTATGGCTACACCTTC. The chain couples TRBV12-3 or TRBV12-4 to TRBJ1-2, with TRBD1 matching over 7 bases. V was pared by 4 bases and J by 5 bases, with 13 bases of the junction left unmatched. The CDR3 contains 16 residues.

The chain combines TRBV7-9 with TRBJ2-7; TRBD2 aligns across 7 bases. Germline V gene lookup returns CDR1 SEHNR and CDR2 FQNEAQ (reference sequence). The trim removed 7 bases at V and 2 bases at J, leaving 5 bases unmatched. The CDR3 has 13 amino acids. The CDR3 DNA is TGTGCCAGCACCATAGCGGGTACCTACGAGCAGTACTTC. Amino acid sequence: CASTIAGTYEQYF.

Turning to this clonotype: The junction shows a germline mismatch at one end, possibly a read error. The rearrangement joins TRBV7-7 to TRBJ2-3, with TRBD1 matching 9 bases. CDR3 length: 15 amino acids. Germline V gene sequence: CDR1 SSHAT, CDR2 FNYEAQ (reference sequence). CDR3: CASSPGDRVTDTQYF. The CDR3 DNA follows: TGTGCTAGCAGCCCGGGGGACAGGGTCACAGATACGCAGTATTTT.

This clonotype was counted only a few times. The CDR3 protein is CASSLIGGSTRTEAFF. The CDR3 DNA reads TGTGCCAGCAGCTTAATTGGCGGGTCGACGAGGACTGAAGCTTTCTTT. The genes are TRBV7-3 and TRBJ1-1; D remains ambiguous. The CDR3 is 16 residues long. Germline loops: CDR1 SGHTA, CDR2 FQGTGA. The V end lost 1 base, the J end lost 5 bases, and 17 bases lay between the germline ends. Full variable domain (missing parts from reference TRBV7-3 and TRBJ1-1): GAGVSQTPSNKVTEKGKYVELRCDPISGHTALYWYRQSLGQGPEFLIYFQGTGAADDSGLPNDRFFAVRPEGSVSTLKIQRTERGDSAVYLCASSLIGGSTRTEAFFGQGTRLTVV.

The CDR3 region is CASTEDSHRNNYGYTF. The CDR3 nucleotides read TGTGCCAGCACTGAAGACAGCCATCGAAATAACTATGGCTACACCTTC. The chain combines TRBV6-2 or TRBV6-3 with TRBJ1-2, with TRBD1 as a possible D gene (5 bases). The CDR3 extends over 16 amino acids. Trimming shortened V by 7 bases and J by 1 base, and 19 bases separated the two germline ends. Looked up from germline, CDR1 is MNHEY and CDR2 is SVGEGT.

The sample holds a few counts of this clonotype. This chain uses TRBV2 with TRBJ2-1; tentative D call: TRBD2 (6 bases). The CDR3 spans 14 residues. V was cut by 8 bases and J by 3 bases, with 14 bases left in between. Germline V gene data show CDR1 as SNHLY and CDR2 as FYNNEI. Written as DNA, the CDR3 is TGTGCCAGCGGGGCCGGGACTGGCTACAATGAGCAGTTCTTC. Protein sequence: CASGAGTGYNEQFF. The full variable domain, in which reference TRBV2 and TRBJ2-1 provide the parts outside the CDR3, is EPEVTQTPSHQVTQMGQEVILRCVPISNHLYFYWYRQILGQKVEFLVSFYNNEISEKSEIFDDQFSVERPDGSNFTLKIRSTKLEDSAMYFCASGAGTGYNEQFFGPGTRLTVL.

This clonotype was observed at least ten times. This chain joins TRBV20-1 and TRBJ2-1; D assignment may be TRBD1 or TRBD2 (5 bases each). Per germline, CDR1 DFQATT and CDR2 SNEGSKA (reference sequence). V was cut by 4 bases and J by 0 bases, with 10 bases left in between. This CDR3 has 14 residues. CDR3 amino acids: CSAKGTGSYNEQFF. Written as DNA, the CDR3 is TGCAGTGCTAAAGGGACGGGCTCCTACAATGAGCAGTTCTTC.

This chain joins TRBV4-3 and TRBJ2-2; the D gene is possibly TRBD1 (5 bases). V dropped 0 bases and J dropped 9 bases, with 11 bases sitting between them. The CDR3 is 14 amino acids. Germline V CDR1 and CDR2: LGHNA, YSLEER. The CDR3 loop reads CASSQDQGARELFF. In DNA, the CDR3 is TGCGCCAGCAGCCAAGATCAAGGGGCCAGGGAGCTGTTTTTT.

The rearrangement links TRBV10-3 to TRBJ1-5; 7 bases align to TRBD1. V lost 11 bases and J lost 7; bases outside the gene matches: 5. This CDR3 spans 11 amino acids. CDR1 and CDR2 (germline): ENHRY, SYGVKD. The CDR3 DNA follows: TGTGCCGTGGGAGGGGGCCAGCCCCAGCATTTT. The encoded protein is CAVGGGQPQHF.

This clonotype showed up just a few times. V is TRBV7-8 and J is TRBJ1-6; D is possibly TRBD1 (5 bases). V lost 3 bases to trimming and J lost 8 bases, with 11 bases between them. The CDR3 is made up of 14 amino acids. Germline values: CDR1 SGHVS, CDR2 FQNEAQ. CDR3 amino acids: CASSFTRVDSPLHF. In nucleotides, the CDR3 is TGTGCCAGCAGCTTCACCAGGGTCGATTCACCCCTCCACTTT.

In this sample, this clonotype turned up a few times. This chain connects TRBV7-2 to TRBJ2-3; D is unclear. Trimming cost V 8 bases and J 6 bases, with 12 bases left between them. The length of the CDR3 is 12 residues. Germline V gives CDR1 SGHTA, CDR2 FQGNSA. The CDR3 loop is CASRWFADTQYF. In nucleotides, the CDR3 is TGTGCCAGCCGGTGGTTTGCCGATACGCAGTATTTT. Looking up the rest from reference TRBV7-2 and TRBJ2-3 gives the full variable domain: GAGVSQSPSNKVTEKGKDVELRCDPISGHTALYWYRQSLGQGLEFLIYFQGNSAPDKSGLPSDRFSAERTGGSVSTLTIQRTQQEDSAVYLCASRWFADTQYFGPGTRLTVL.

This chain uses TRBV7-9 with TRBJ1-4; D possibly corresponds to TRBD1 (5 bases). V lost 1 base and J lost 13, with 19 bases in between. The CDR3 contains 15 residues. CDR1 and CDR2 (germline): SEHNR, FQNEAQ (reference sequence). CDR3 region: CASSLEGPGLGGLFF. CDR3 DNA: TGTGCCAGCAGCTTAGAGGGACCGGGACTGGGAGGACTGTTTTTT.

This chain connects TRBV4-1 to TRBJ2-7; D not resolved. Trimming removed 0 bases at V and 0 bases at J, with 12 bases between. Germline CDR1 is MGHRA and CDR2 is YSYEKL. The CDR3 loop spans 16 amino acids. CDR3 coding DNA: TGCGCCAGCAGCCAAGATTCTTGGCCGAGCTCCTACGAGCAGTACTTC. Its protein product is CASSQDSWPSSYEQYF.

The genes are TRBV9 and TRBJ2-3; tentatively, D is TRBD2 (5 bases). Germline V gene sequence: CDR1 SGDLS, CDR2 YYNGEE. This CDR3 has 14 amino acids. V lost 0 bases to trimming and J lost 5 bases, with 10 bases between them. The CDR3 loop reads CASSVAHREDTQYF. CDR3 DNA sequence: TGTGCCAGCAGCGTAGCCCACCGGGAAGATACGCAGTATTTT.

A word on this clonotype: One end of the junction does not line up with germline, which may come from a read error. The chain recombines TRBV20-1 with TRBJ2-7; tentative D call: TRBD1 (6 bases). Germline V gene data show CDR1 as DFQATT and CDR2 as SNEGSKA (reference sequence). This CDR3 is 13 amino acids long. CDR3 sequence reads: CSAETGTTYEQYF. The CDR3 DNA reads as TGCAGTGCTGAAACCGGGACAACCTATGAGCAGTACTTC.

This clonotype has a single count. The J gene is TRBJ2-1, the V gene TRBV28; 14 bases agree with TRBD2. CDR1 and CDR2 from the germline V gene are MDHEN and SYDVKM. Trimming removed 6 bases from V and 4 bases from J; junction bases left unmatched: 11. The CDR3 runs 18 residues. The CDR3 DNA is TGTGCCAGCAGCCTCGGGACTAGCGGGAGAAAGTCATACAATGAGCAGTTCTTC. Translation: CASSLGTSGRKSYNEQFF.

The rearrangement uses TRBV6-5 and TRBJ1-2, with 7 bases aligning to TRBD1. Per germline, CDR1 MNHEY and CDR2 SVGAGI. This CDR3 comprises 12 residues. The J segment lost 6 bases and the V segment lost 10 bases, leaving 8 bases of the junction unmatched. The CDR3 sequence: CATGRDSHGYTF. The CDR3 DNA reads as TGTGCCACCGGCCGGGACAGTCATGGCTACACCTTC.

Note on this clonotype: At one end, the junction sequence differs from germline, possibly due to a read error. The CDR3 DNA follows: TGTGCCACGAGCACAGGGGTTGTTAGGAACACTGAAGCTTTCTTT. Translated: CATSTGVVRNTEAFF. The chain uses TRBV15 and TRBJ1-1; 7 nucleotides line up with TRBD1. The CDR3 consists of 15 residues. The germline gives CDR1 LNHNV, CDR2 YYDKDF (reference sequence).

The V gene is TRBV5-4, the J gene TRBJ2-5, with a weak D call TRBD2 (6 bases). The CDR3 totals 14 residues. Germline-derived CDR1 and CDR2 are SGHNT and YYREEE (reference sequence). V was clipped by 4 bases and J by 4 bases, with 14 bases between them. Here the CDR3 reads CASSARAGGETQYF. DNA for the CDR3: TGTGCCAGCAGCGCCCGAGCCGGGGGAGAGACCCAGTACTTC.

This clonotype was counted at least ten times. The chain uses TRBV24-1 and TRBJ2-3; TRBD2 matches at 7 bases. J gave up 5 bases and V 3 bases, and 7 bases lay outside the gene matches. The CDR3 has 15 amino acids. Germline loops: CDR1 KGHDR, CDR2 SFDVKD. CDR3 bases: TGTGCCACCAGTGATCCAGGGACTACTAAAGATACGCAGTATTTT. This sequence encodes CATSDPGTTKDTQYF.